These 12 T cell receptor beta chains were all obtained from the same sample, sequenced in a study of blood T cell repertoires in COVID-19. The assay was immunoSEQ multiplex PCR, and TCRdb's table has in-frame clones only and misses some. The sample carries more than 150,000 clones, around nine tenths recorded once. Sequencing was performed on peripheral blood. Every receptor here comes from a man aged 40-50 years with acute or convalescent COVID-19.

This chain's CDR3 is CASSQGGAGGNEQYF. Written as DNA, the CDR3 is TGTGCCAGCAGCCAAGGGGGAGCGGGGGGCAACGAGCAGTACTTC. The chain has TRBV4-2 and TRBJ2-7; 9 nucleotides align to TRBD2. Losses at the gene ends were 1 base for V and 5 bases for J; bases not matched to a gene: 6. CDR3 length equals 15 residues. The germline CDR1 and CDR2 sequences are LGHNA and YNFKEQ.

The chain couples TRBV7-6 to TRBJ2-7, with 9 bases identical to TRBD1. CDR3 length: 15 amino acids. The germline V gene has CDR1 SGHVS and CDR2 FNYEAQ. V gave up 1 base and J gave up 3 bases; unmatched junction bases: 4. CDR3: CASSLVRQGDYEQYF. The CDR3 DNA sequence: TGTGCCAGCAGCTTAGTGCGACAGGGGGACTACGAGCAGTACTTC.

The rearrangement joins TRBV6-5 to TRBJ2-1; 8 bases are shared with TRBD1. V lost 6 bases to trimming and J lost 4 bases; unmatched junction nucleotides: 2. CDR3 length: 13 residues. Germline V lookup: CDR1 MNHEY, CDR2 SVGAGI. The CDR3 region is CASRRDRYNEQFF. The CDR3 DNA reads TGTGCCAGCAGGAGGGACAGGTACAATGAGCAGTTCTTC.

The V call is TRBV4-1, the J call TRBJ2-7; 8 nucleotides line up with TRBD1. CDR3 length: 14 amino acids. Germline values: CDR1 MGHRA, CDR2 YSYEKL. Losses at the gene ends were 5 bases for V and 3 bases for J; bases not matched to a gene: 6. This CDR3 is CASSSGTGGYEQYF. The CDR3 DNA is TGCGCCAGCAGCAGCGGAACAGGGGGCTACGAGCAGTACTTC.

The chain has TRBV10-2 and TRBJ1-4; the D is unclear. Trimming took 3 bases from V and 3 from J, leaving 8 bases between them. The CDR3 is made up of 14 amino acids. The V gene's germline CDR1 is WSHSY and CDR2 SAAADI. The CDR3 DNA reads TGCGCCAGCAGTGAAGGCGGGGCTAATGAAAAACTGTTTTTT. This sequence encodes CASSEGGANEKLFF.

The chain employs TRBV29-1 and TRBJ1-1, with a possible D match to TRBD1 (6 bases). The germline V gene encodes CDR1 SQVTM and CDR2 ANQGSEA. The CDR3 length is 12 residues. V was clipped by 7 bases and J by 7 bases, with 16 bases between them. CDR3 sequence: CSAARRDIEAFF. The CDR3 DNA is TGCAGCGCGGCGCGACGGGACATTGAAGCTTTCTTT. The whole variable domain, filled in from reference TRBV29-1 and TRBJ1-1, reads SAVISQKPSRDICQRGTSLTIQCQVDSQVTMMFWYRQQPGQSLTLIATANQGSEATYESGFVIDKFPISRPNLTFSTLTVSNMSPEDSSIYLCSAARRDIEAFFGQGTRLTVV.

The gene calls are TRBV19 and TRBJ2-5; the match to TRBD2 covers 7 bases. V lost 5 bases and J lost 0; bases outside the gene matches: 6. Germline V gives CDR1 LNHDA, CDR2 SQIVND (reference sequence). The CDR3 totals 15 residues. As DNA, the CDR3 is TGTGCCAGTAGTCTAGCGGCCGGGAACCAAGAGACCCAGTACTTC. It translates to CASSLAAGNQETQYF.

This chain links TRBV30 with TRBJ2-1; the D gene is possibly TRBD2 (6 bases). The germline CDR1 and CDR2 sequences are GTSNPN and SVGIG (reference sequence). The CDR3 extends over 15 amino acids. Trimming removed 0 bases at V and 6 bases at J, with 15 bases between. The CDR3 sequence is CAWSVVLAGSNEQFF. The CDR3 DNA is TGTGCCTGGAGTGTAGTACTAGCAGGGAGCAATGAGCAGTTCTTC.

This chain links TRBV3-1 (or the pseudogene TRBV3-2) with TRBJ1-1; D is possibly TRBD1 (5 bases). Trimming cost V 4 bases and J 1 base, with 13 bases left between them. CDR1 and CDR2 (germline): LGHDT, YNNKEL (reference sequence). This CDR3 is built from 15 residues. The CDR3 DNA reads as TGTGCCAGCAGCCGCCCGGGGGTTCGGAACACTGAAGCTTTCTTT. Translated, it gives CASSRPGVRNTEAFF.

The V gene is TRBV6-1, the J gene TRBJ2-3; D uncertain. The CDR3 length is 15 residues. The V end lost 1 base, the J end lost 0 bases, and 8 bases lay between the germline ends. Germline CDR1 MNHNS, CDR2 SASEGT. CDR3 amino acids: CASSEGLGSTDTQYF. Written as DNA, the CDR3 is TGTGCCAGCAGTGAAGGTCTAGGTAGCACAGATACGCAGTATTTT.

V usage is TRBV14 and J usage is TRBJ2-7; a possible D gene is TRBD1 (5 bases). V was cut by 3 bases and J by 2 bases, with 14 bases left in between. The CDR3 spans 15 residues. Germline V gene lookup returns CDR1 SGHDN and CDR2 FVKESK. The CDR3 DNA reads as TGTGCCAGCAGCCAGCCTTCGGCGGACACCTACGAGCAGTACTTC. Its protein product is CASSQPSADTYEQYF.

As concerns this clone: Other DNA variants within this sample encode the same CDR3. This chain uses TRBV4-3 with TRBJ1-4, with D uncertain. V was pared by 3 bases and J by 7 bases, with 15 bases between. CDR3 length equals 15 residues. Germline CDR1 LGHNA, CDR2 YSLEER. CDR3 region: CASSQLRENGEKLFF. In DNA form, the CDR3 reads TGCGCCAGCAGCCAGTTGAGGGAGAATGGTGAAAAACTGTTTTTT.